The 21 T cell receptor beta chains reported below all come from one sample, sequenced in a study of CD4 T cell repertoires in COVID-19 (dated by TCRdb to the early 2020s). Memory T cell samples that were not cultured were sequenced immediately after ex vivo isolation. Libraries were made using the immunoSEQ multiplex PCR assay. The clones in this table, taken by TCRdb from immuneACCESS, are in-frame only. Not every clone is retained; where verified, under half of the shortfall comes from an unresolved V gene, and the cause of the rest is unknown. This sample has around 7,800 clones in its table, and around four fifths of those were observed once. The ten largest clones add up to 2% to 2.5% of the sample. The sample here was effector memory CD4+ T cells from blood, taken before the COVID-19 pandemic. This specimen's cell subset or site label, per the study, means: CD4+ T effector memory cells. All receptors come from a human donor who had COVID-19.

For this clone: The junction and the germline gene differ at one end; a read error may be behind it. The J gene is TRBJ2-7, the V gene TRBV5-1; 14 nucleotides align to TRBD2. Germline CDR1 reads SGHRS; CDR2 reads YFSETQ. The CDR3 is 13 residues long. CDR3 DNA: TGCGCCAGCAGCGCGACCGGGACTAGCGGGGGATGGTTC. It translates to CASSATGTSGGWF.

The count of this clone is one. The chain joins TRBV7-9 to TRBJ1-2; 7 positions match TRBD1. The germline CDR1 and CDR2 sequences are SEHNR and FQNEAQ (reference sequence). The CDR3 spans 14 residues. After removal of 5 bases from V and 8 bases from J, the junction contained 11 bases not matched to a gene. In DNA form, the CDR3 reads TGTGCCAGCAGCCTTACACAGGGGAGCGAGGGCTACACCTTC. It specifies CASSLTQGSEGYTF.

The CDR3 region has the DNA TGTGCCATCAAGGGGAAGAACACAGATACGCAGTATTTT. Encoded protein: CAIKGKNTDTQYF. The J gene is TRBJ2-3, the V gene TRBV10-3; weak D call: TRBD1 (5 bases). CDR3 length equals 13 residues. V dropped 7 bases and J dropped 2 bases, with 10 bases sitting between them. Looked up from germline, CDR1 is ENHRY and CDR2 is SYGVKD.

The table lists this clone with a few counts. The chain links TRBV5-1 to TRBJ2-7; 10 bases fit TRBD2. J was trimmed by 4 bases and V by 0 bases; bases with no gene match: 10. CDR3 length equals 17 residues. Germline V gives CDR1 SGHRS, CDR2 YFSETQ. The CDR3 DNA sequence: TGCGCCAGCAGCTTGGAGGGGTTAGCGGGAGGTGCGTACGAGCAGTACTTC. Its translation: CASSLEGLAGGAYEQYF.

V gene TRBV9 combines with J gene TRBJ2-3, with 11 bases identical to TRBD2. CDR1 is SGDLS, CDR2 YYNGEE, per germline. V lost 3 bases and J lost 2; bases outside the gene matches: 5. This CDR3 has 16 amino acids. CDR3 coding DNA: TGTGCCAGCAGCGAGGGACTAGCGGTAACCACAGATACGCAGTATTTT. It codes for CASSEGLAVTTDTQYF.

This chain links TRBV7-8 with TRBJ1-6; no firm D call. Germline loops: CDR1 SGHVS, CDR2 FQNEAQ. The CDR3 consists of 15 residues. Trimming cost V 1 base and J 5 bases, with 9 bases left between them. CDR3 nucleotides: TGTGCCAGCAGCTTAGGGACGGGGAATAATTCACCCCTCCACTTT. Residues: CASSLGTGNNSPLHF.

The rearrangement joins TRBV27 to TRBJ2-7, with D possibly matching TRBD1 (7 bases). The ends were cut back, 4 bases at V and 4 bases at J, with 14 bases in the middle. This CDR3 has 14 amino acids. Germline values: CDR1 MNHEY, CDR2 SMNVEV (reference sequence). CDR3 coding DNA: TGTGCCAGCAGTTCCCGGAGGGGGCCTTACGAGCAGTACTTC. As protein: CASSSRRGPYEQYF.

The chain has TRBV30 and TRBJ1-2; tentatively, D is TRBD1 (5 bases). Germline assignment: CDR1 GTSNPN and CDR2 SVGIG (reference sequence). The V and J ends lost 7 bases and 4 bases respectively, with 16 bases between them. The CDR3 runs 13 residues. In nucleotides, the CDR3 is TGTGCCTACCTACGACAGTCTGGCTATGGCTACACCTTC. As protein: CAYLRQSGYGYTF.

The chain uses TRBV10-3 and TRBJ2-3, with a tentative D call TRBD2 (6 bases). CDR1 and CDR2 from the germline V gene are ENHRY and SYGVKD. This CDR3 is 14 amino acids long. Trimming took off 6 bases at V and 2 bases at J, with 12 bases between the two ends. This chain's CDR3 is CAISLARDTDTQYF. For the CDR3, the DNA is TGTGCCATCAGCCTAGCGCGAGACACAGATACGCAGTATTTT.

The V gene is TRBV11-2, the J gene TRBJ2-2, with 10 positions matching TRBD1. In germline, CDR1 is SGHAT, CDR2 FQNNGV. Trimming cost V 6 bases and J 6 bases; bases outside gene matches: 7. There are 15 residues in the CDR3. CDR3 sequence reads: CASRAGTGAPGELFF. The CDR3 DNA sequence: TGTGCCAGCAGGGCCGGGACAGGGGCACCCGGGGAGCTGTTTTTT.

The CDR3 loop reads CASSPGGGGTDTQYF. The CDR3 bases are TGCGCCAGCAGCCCCGGAGGAGGGGGCACAGATACGCAGTATTTT. The chain has TRBV5-1 and TRBJ2-3; possible D gene TRBD2, 6 bases. V lost 4 bases, J lost 1 base, and 13 bases lay in between. Germline assignment: CDR1 SGHRS and CDR2 YFSETQ. The CDR3 contains 15 residues.

V is TRBV7-9 and J is TRBJ2-1, with TRBD2 matching 10 bases. Germline-derived CDR1 and CDR2 are SEHNR and FQNEAQ (reference sequence). The CDR3 sequence is 14 residues long. J lost 8 bases, V lost 6 bases, and 7 bases had no gene match. The CDR3 DNA sequence: TGTGCCAGCAGGGAGACTAGCGGGCCAGATGAGCAGTTCTTC. It specifies CASRETSGPDEQFF.

V is TRBV11-3 and J is TRBJ2-3; the match to TRBD2 covers 12 bases. The length of the CDR3 is 15 residues. V was pared by 1 base and J by 6 bases, with 2 bases of the junction left unmatched. Germline V gives CDR1 SGHNT, CDR2 YENEEA. CDR3 protein: CASSLGLAGVDTQYF. The CDR3 nucleotides are TGTGCCAGCAGCTTAGGACTAGCGGGAGTGGATACGCAGTATTTT.

The V gene is TRBV7-2, the J gene TRBJ2-1, with 14 bases that match TRBD2. V dropped 5 bases and J dropped 6; count of bases not matched to a gene: 3. CDR1 is SGHTA and CDR2 is FQGNSA in the germline V gene. The CDR3 runs to 15 residues. CDR3 sequence: CASSQTSGRANEQFF. CDR3 nucleotide sequence: TGTGCCAGCAGCCAGACTAGCGGGAGGGCCAATGAGCAGTTCTTC. The variable domain in full, with the rest retrieved from reference TRBV7-2 and TRBJ2-1, is GAGVSQSPSNKVTEKGKDVELRCDPISGHTALYWYRQSLGQGLEFLIYFQGNSAPDKSGLPSDRFSAERTGGSVSTLTIQRTQQEDSAVYLCASSQTSGRANEQFFGPGTRLTVL.

This chain connects TRBV4-1 to TRBJ2-2; 8 bases are shared with TRBD2. This CDR3 contains 15 residues. The germline V gene has CDR1 MGHRA and CDR2 YSYEKL. The ends lost 1 base at V and 4 bases at J; junction bases unmatched: 2. This CDR3 reads CASSQGLATTGELFF. Here the CDR3 DNA reads TGCGCCAGCAGCCAAGGACTAGCGACCACCGGGGAGCTGTTTTTT.

This clone was seen just once. The CDR3 reads CASSKQVDTYEQYF. CDR3 DNA sequence: TGTGCCAGCAGTAAACAGGTGGACACCTACGAGCAGTACTTC. This chain uses TRBV2 with TRBJ2-7; tentative D call: TRBD1 (5 bases). Germline V gene lookup returns CDR1 SNHLY and CDR2 FYNNEI. The CDR3 is made up of 14 amino acids. Trimming took off 5 bases at V and 2 bases at J, with 13 bases between the two ends.

The gene calls are TRBV13 and TRBJ2-5, with 10 bases identical to TRBD2. This CDR3 has 14 amino acids. The ends lost 5 bases at V and 4 bases at J; junction bases unmatched: 4. Germline V gives CDR1 PRHDT, CDR2 FYEKMQ (reference sequence). The CDR3 DNA is TGTGCCAGCAGCCAACGACTAGCGGGAGAGACCCAGTACTTC. This gives the protein CASSQRLAGETQYF.

The V call is TRBV7-2, the J call TRBJ2-1, with 9 bases fitting TRBD1. V lost 5 bases to trimming and J lost 12 bases; unmatched junction nucleotides: 14. The germline V gene encodes CDR1 SGHTA and CDR2 FQGNSA. CDR3 length: 15 amino acids. The CDR3 loop is CASSDLLGGTGLQFF. CDR3 nucleotide sequence: TGTGCCAGCAGCGACCTTTTAGGGGGGACAGGGTTGCAGTTCTTC.

By share of the sample, this clone is medium-sized. This rearrangement joins TRBV18 to TRBJ1-4; the D gene is possibly TRBD1 (6 bases). Per germline, CDR1 KGHSH and CDR2 LQKENI. The length of the CDR3 is 15 residues. Trimming pared 5 bases from V and 0 bases from J, leaving 10 bases between. The CDR3 DNA reads as TGTGCCAGCTCATTACAGGGATCAACTAATGAAAAACTGTTTTTT. This gives the protein CASSLQGSTNEKLFF.

The V call is TRBV6-1, the J call TRBJ2-2; D gene uncertain. The germline CDR1 and CDR2 sequences are MNHNS and SASEGT. This CDR3 is 12 amino acids long. V was trimmed by 3 bases and J by 4 bases, leaving 3 bases between them. The CDR3 region has the DNA TGTGCCAGCAGTGACAGCACCGGGGAGCTGTTTTTT. Its translation is CASSDSTGELFF.

A few counts support this clone. The chain has TRBV5-5 and TRBJ1-1, with D uncertain. Germline V gives CDR1 SGHKS, CDR2 YYEKEE (reference sequence). CDR3 length: 15 amino acids. Trimming left V 1 base short and J 0 bases short, with 10 bases between. The CDR3 DNA reads as TGTGCCAGCAGCTTGTTTGTCGAGATGAACACTGAAGCTTTCTTT. Encoded protein: CASSLFVEMNTEAFF.